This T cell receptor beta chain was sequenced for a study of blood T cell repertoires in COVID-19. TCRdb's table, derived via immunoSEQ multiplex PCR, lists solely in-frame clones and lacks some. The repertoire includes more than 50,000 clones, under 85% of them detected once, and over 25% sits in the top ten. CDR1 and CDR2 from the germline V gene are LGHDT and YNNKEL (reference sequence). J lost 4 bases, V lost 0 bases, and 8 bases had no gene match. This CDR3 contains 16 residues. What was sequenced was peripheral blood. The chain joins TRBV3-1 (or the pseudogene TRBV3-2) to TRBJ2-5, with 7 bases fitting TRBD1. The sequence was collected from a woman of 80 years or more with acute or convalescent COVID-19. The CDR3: CASSQEEVGQSETQYF. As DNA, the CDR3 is TGTGCCAGCAGCCAAGAAGAGGTGGGACAGTCAGAGACCCAGTACTTC.